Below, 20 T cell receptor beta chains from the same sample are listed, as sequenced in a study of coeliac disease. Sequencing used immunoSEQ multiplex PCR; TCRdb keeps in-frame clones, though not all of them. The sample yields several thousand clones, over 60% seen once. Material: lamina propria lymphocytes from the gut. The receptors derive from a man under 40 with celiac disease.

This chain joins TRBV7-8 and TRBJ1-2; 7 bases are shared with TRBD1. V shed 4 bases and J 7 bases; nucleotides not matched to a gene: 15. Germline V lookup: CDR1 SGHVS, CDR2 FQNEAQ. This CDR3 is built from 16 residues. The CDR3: CASSSNLDRDRRGYTF. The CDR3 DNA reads TGTGCCAGCAGCTCAAACCTTGACAGGGATAGACGTGGCTACACCTTC.

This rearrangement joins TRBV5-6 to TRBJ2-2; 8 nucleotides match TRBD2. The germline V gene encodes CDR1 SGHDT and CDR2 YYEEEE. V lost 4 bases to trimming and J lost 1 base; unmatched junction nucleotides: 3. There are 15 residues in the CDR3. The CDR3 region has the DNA TGTGCCAGCAGCCAGGGACTAGTGAACACCGGGGAGCTGTTTTTT. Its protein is CASSQGLVNTGELFF.

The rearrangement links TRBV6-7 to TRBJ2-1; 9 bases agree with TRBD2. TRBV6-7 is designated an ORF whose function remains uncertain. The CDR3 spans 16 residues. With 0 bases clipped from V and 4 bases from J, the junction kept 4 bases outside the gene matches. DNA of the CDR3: TGTGCCAGCAGTTACTCGTTGCGGGAGGGGTACAATGAGCAGTTCTTC. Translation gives CASSYSLREGYNEQFF.

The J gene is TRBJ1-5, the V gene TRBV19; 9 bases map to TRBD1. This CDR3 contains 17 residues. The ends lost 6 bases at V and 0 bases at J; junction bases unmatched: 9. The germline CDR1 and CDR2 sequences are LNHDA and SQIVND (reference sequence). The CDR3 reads CASRTGTGIRSNQPQHF. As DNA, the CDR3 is TGTGCCAGTAGAACCGGGACAGGGATCCGTAGCAATCAGCCCCAGCATTTT.

The DNA for the CDR3 is TGTGCCTGGAGTGACAGGGGGGACCCTTTCCCCTCCAAAAACATTCAGTACTTC. This translates into CAWSDRGDPFPSKNIQYF. V is TRBV30 and J is TRBJ2-4, with 8 bases lining up with TRBD1. The CDR3 length is 18 residues. Per germline, CDR1 GTSNPN and CDR2 SVGIG (reference sequence). J gave up 2 bases and V 1 base, and 13 bases lay outside the gene matches.

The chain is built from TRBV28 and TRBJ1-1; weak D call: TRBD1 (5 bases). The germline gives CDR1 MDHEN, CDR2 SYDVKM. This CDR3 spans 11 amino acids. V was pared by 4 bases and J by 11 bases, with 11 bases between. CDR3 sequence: CASSYQGAAFF. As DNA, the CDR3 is TGTGCCAGCAGTTACCAGGGTGCTGCTTTCTTT.

DNA for the CDR3: TGTGCCAGCAGTGCCTTTAGGGGCACCGGGGAGCTGTTTTTT. Protein: CASSAFRGTGELFF. The V call is TRBV6-5, the J call TRBJ2-2; tentatively, D is TRBD1 (5 bases). Germline V CDR1 and CDR2: MNHEY, SVGAGI. Trimming cost V 5 bases and J 4 bases, with 11 bases left between them. There are 14 residues in the CDR3.

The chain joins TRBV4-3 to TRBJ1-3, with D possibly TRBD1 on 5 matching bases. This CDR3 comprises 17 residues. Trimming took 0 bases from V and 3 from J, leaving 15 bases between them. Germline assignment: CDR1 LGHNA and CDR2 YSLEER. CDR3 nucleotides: TGCGCCAGCAGCCAAGACCGTCAGGGAATAGGTGGAAACACCATATATTTT. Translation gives CASSQDRQGIGGNTIYF.

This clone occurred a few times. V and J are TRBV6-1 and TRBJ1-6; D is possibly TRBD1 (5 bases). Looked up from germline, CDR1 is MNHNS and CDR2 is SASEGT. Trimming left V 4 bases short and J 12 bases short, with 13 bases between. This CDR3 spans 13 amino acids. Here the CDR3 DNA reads TGTGCCAGCAGTGGCCCTCAGGGTGAACCCCTCCACTTT. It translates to CASSGPQGEPLHF.

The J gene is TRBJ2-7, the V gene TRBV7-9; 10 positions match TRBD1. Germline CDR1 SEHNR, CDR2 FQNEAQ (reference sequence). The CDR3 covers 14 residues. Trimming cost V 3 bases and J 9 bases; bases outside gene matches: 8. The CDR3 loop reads CASSLVGDRGGQYF. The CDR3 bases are TGTGCCAGCAGCTTGGTGGGGGACAGGGGAGGGCAGTACTTC.

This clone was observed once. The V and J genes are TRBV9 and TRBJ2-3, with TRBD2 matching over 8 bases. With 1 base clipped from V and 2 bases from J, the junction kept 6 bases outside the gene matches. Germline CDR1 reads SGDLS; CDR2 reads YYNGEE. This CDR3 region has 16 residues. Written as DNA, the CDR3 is TGTGCCAGCAGCGTATCAGCGGGGGTGAACACAGATACGCAGTATTTT. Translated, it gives CASSVSAGVNTDTQYF.

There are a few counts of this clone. The DNA for the CDR3 is TGTGCCAGCAGCGTGGGCGGGGGCGACCTACTGAATGAGCAGTTCTTC. This gives the protein CASSVGGGDLLNEQFF. This chain joins TRBV9 and TRBJ2-1; possibly TRBD2 for D (7 bases). This CDR3 comprises 16 residues. Per the germline V gene, CDR1 is SGDLS and CDR2 is YYNGEE. Trimming took off 2 bases at V and 7 bases at J, with 19 bases between the two ends.

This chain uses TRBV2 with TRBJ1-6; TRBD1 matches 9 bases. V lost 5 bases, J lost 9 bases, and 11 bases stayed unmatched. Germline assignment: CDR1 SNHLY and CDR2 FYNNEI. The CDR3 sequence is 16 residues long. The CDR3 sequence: CASSLTWGQGVSPLHF. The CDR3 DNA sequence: TGTGCCAGCAGTCTAACCTGGGGACAGGGCGTTTCACCCCTCCACTTT.

The CDR3 bases are TGCGCCAGCAGCTTGGAACTAGCGGGAGAGGCCGGGGAGCTGTTTTTT. Its translation is CASSLELAGEAGELFF. This sequence joins TRBV5-1 and TRBJ2-2; 11 bases line up with TRBD2. The V and J ends lost 0 bases and 6 bases, in that order; junction bases with no gene match: 4. This CDR3 spans 16 amino acids. Per the germline V gene, CDR1 is SGHRS and CDR2 is YFSETQ. The whole variable domain, filled in from reference TRBV5-1 and TRBJ2-2, reads KAGVTQTPRYLIKTRGQQVTLSCSPISGHRSVSWYQQTPGQGLQFLFEYFSETQRNKGNFPGRFSGRQFSNSRSEMNVSTLELGDSALYLCASSLELAGEAGELFFGEGSRLTVL.

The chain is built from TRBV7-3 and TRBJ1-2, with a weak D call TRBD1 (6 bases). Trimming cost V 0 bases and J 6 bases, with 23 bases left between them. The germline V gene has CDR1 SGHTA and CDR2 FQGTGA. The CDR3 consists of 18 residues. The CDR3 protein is CASSLTANNPTGRDGYTF. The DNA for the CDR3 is TGTGCCAGCAGCTTAACCGCAAATAACCCTACAGGGAGGGATGGCTACACCTTC. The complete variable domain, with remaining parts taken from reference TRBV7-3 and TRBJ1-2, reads GAGVSQTPSNKVTEKGKYVELRCDPISGHTALYWYRQSLGQGPEFLIYFQGTGAADDSGLPNDRFFAVRPEGSVSTLKIQRTERGDSAVYLCASSLTANNPTGRDGYTFGSGTRLTVV.

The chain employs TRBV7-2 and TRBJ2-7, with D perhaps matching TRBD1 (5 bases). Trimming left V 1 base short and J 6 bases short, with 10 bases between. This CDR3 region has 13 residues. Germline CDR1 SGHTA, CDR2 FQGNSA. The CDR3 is CASSLDRLSEQYF. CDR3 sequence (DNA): TGTGCCAGCAGCTTAGACAGGTTATCCGAGCAGTACTTC.

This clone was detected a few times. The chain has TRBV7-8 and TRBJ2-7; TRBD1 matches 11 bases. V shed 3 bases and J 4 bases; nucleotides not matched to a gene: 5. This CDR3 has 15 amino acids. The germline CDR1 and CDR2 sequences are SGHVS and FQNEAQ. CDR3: CASSFRDRGSYEQYF. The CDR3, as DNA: TGTGCCAGCAGCTTCCGGGACAGGGGGTCTTACGAGCAGTACTTC.

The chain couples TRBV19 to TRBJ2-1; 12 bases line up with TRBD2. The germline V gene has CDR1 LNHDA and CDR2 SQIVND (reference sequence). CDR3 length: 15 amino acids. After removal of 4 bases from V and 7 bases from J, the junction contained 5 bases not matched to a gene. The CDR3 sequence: CASSTTSGRRNEQFF. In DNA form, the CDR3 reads TGTGCCAGTAGTACAACTAGCGGGAGGAGGAATGAGCAGTTCTTC.

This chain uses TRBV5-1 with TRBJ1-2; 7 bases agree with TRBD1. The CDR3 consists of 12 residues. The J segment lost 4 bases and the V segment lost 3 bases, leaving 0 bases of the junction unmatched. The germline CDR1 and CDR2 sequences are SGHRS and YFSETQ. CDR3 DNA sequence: TGCGCCAGCAGCTGGGACAGCTATGGCTACACCTTC. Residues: CASSWDSYGYTF. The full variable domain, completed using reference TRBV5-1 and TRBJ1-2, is KAGVTQTPRYLIKTRGQQVTLSCSPISGHRSVSWYQQTPGQGLQFLFEYFSETQRNKGNFPGRFSGRQFSNSRSEMNVSTLELGDSALYLCASSWDSYGYTFGSGTRLTVV.

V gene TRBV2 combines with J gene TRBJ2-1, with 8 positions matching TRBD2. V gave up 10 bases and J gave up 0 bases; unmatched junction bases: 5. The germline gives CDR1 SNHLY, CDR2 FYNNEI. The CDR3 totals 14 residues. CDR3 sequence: CANERGSSYNEQFF. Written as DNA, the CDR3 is TGTGCCAACGAGCGGGGGAGCTCCTACAATGAGCAGTTCTTC.